This note documents a single T cell receptor (beta chain) sequence. Its cognate antigen is unknown. This sample includes further DNA sequences coding for the same CDR3. Terminally differentiated effector memory CD45RA+ cells were left out of the naive CD8 fraction, which was CD45RO-negative and positively selected for CCR7. The sample is drawn from a study of shared clonotypes between healthy human individuals. Germline V CDR1 and CDR2: SGHRS, YFSETQ. This CDR3 has 12 residues. Trimming pared 3 bases from V and 4 bases from J, leaving 8 bases between. General observations from the study: Naive subsets usually exceeded memory subsets in estimated richness. Across four donors, naive CD4 shared roughly 5%, naive CD8 under 4%, memory CD4 about 2.4%, memory CD8 about 0.4%.

At the deep level, the assay was run. Original analysis: Quality scores were absent from the junction-only immunoSEQ sequences, so filtering differed. Sequencing used immunoSEQ multiplex PCR; TCRdb keeps in-frame clones, though not all of them. V and J calls plus clone size are reproduced from that table; the DNA served to infer D and trimming. This table holds about 800,000 clones, 96% found once. The chain uses TRBV5-1 and TRBJ2-7, with D hard to call. The receptor's source is a man aged 25 to 40 in good health. Sequencing was carried out using naive CD8+ T cells sorted from blood. CDR3 sequence reads: CASSSDSYEQYF. In nucleotides, the CDR3 is TGCGCCAGCAGCTCAGATTCGTACGAGCAGTACTTC. Variable domain in full (rest from reference TRBV5-1 and TRBJ2-7): KAGVTQTPRYLIKTRGQQVTLSCSPISGHRSVSWYQQTPGQGLQFLFEYFSETQRNKGNFPGRFSGRQFSNSRSEMNVSTLELGDSALYLCASSSDSYEQYFGPGTRLTVT.